This T cell receptor beta chain was recorded in a study of CD8+CD57+ T cells in acquired aplastic anemia. About the research overall: Each DNA sample taken from sorted CD4+ and CD8+ cells came to about 3.4 ug on average. Mean read depth for CD4+ cells from healthy donors was around 11 million.

Investigators profiled TCR beta VDJ and CDR3 from genomic DNA template. TCRdb re-derived calls from the reads in MiXCR, one entry per CDR3 protein. The sample includes about 420,000 distinct CDR3 sequences, 65% to 75% seen only once; the top ten take 3.5% to 4.5%. General study findings and limits: Sharing between patients and controls was observed for twenty-nine CD8+ CDR3 sequences.

This clonotype was recorded many times. Its antigen is as yet unknown. This receptor was identified in a human donor in good health, serving as a control. Specimen: sorted CD4+, CD8+, or CD8+CD57+ T cells (not recorded which) from PBMCs.

CDR3 nucleotide sequence: TGTGCCAGTAGTATTGGTCCGACGTACTATGGCTACACCTTC. Encoded protein: CASSIGPTYYGYTF. This chain uses TRBV19 with TRBJ1-2; D not resolved. Trimming left V 3 bases short and J 3 bases short, with 11 bases between. Germline V lookup: CDR1 LNHDA, CDR2 SQIVND (reference sequence). The length of the CDR3 is 14 residues.